The 13 T cell receptor beta chains below all came from one sample that was sequenced in a study of T cells in Graves' hyperthyroidism and ophthalmopathy. Template material for amplifying TCR beta CDR3 regions consisted of RNA transcripts. First-round RT-PCR of the TCR CDR3 relied on the HTBI primer set. TCRdb fed the multiplex PCR reads into MiXCR, producing one record per CDR3 protein. Among around 25,000 distinct CDR3 sequences listed, roughly 49% were seen once. Sequencing was carried out using blood. The receptor set was obtained from a woman between 40 and 50 years old with Graves' hyperthyroidism that later progressed to Graves' ophthalmopathy.

The V call is TRBV20-1, the J call TRBJ2-3; no clear D. The germline V gene has CDR1 DFQATT and CDR2 SNEGSKA (reference sequence). V was trimmed by 3 bases and J by 7 bases, leaving 2 bases between them. The CDR3 consists of 9 residues. The CDR3 is CSASYTQYF. DNA for the CDR3: TGCAGTGCTAGTTATACGCAGTATTTT.

In its sample, this clonotype was seen many times. This rearrangement joins TRBV4-1 to TRBJ1-1; TRBD1 might be the D (5 bases). Trimming took off 3 bases at V and 0 bases at J, with 11 bases between the two ends. CDR3 length equals 15 residues. Germline assignment: CDR1 MGHRA and CDR2 YSYEKL. DNA for the CDR3: TGCGCCAGCAGCCACCCACGGGGGATGAACACTGAAGCTTTCTTT. It encodes CASSHPRGMNTEAFF.

The V and J genes are TRBV7-2 and TRBJ2-2, with a weak D call TRBD1 (6 bases). Deletions cut 2 bases from V and 7 bases from J, with 17 bases between. Germline CDR1 SGHTA, CDR2 FQGNSA. The CDR3 spans 16 residues. Here the CDR3 DNA reads TGTGCCAGCAGCTTATACCCCACAGGGACATTCGGGGAGCTGTTTTTT. This codes for CASSLYPTGTFGELFF.

This clonotype was seen a single time. This chain joins TRBV2 and TRBJ2-5; D gene ambiguous. V was trimmed by 3 bases and J by 2 bases, leaving 7 bases between them. Germline V gene sequence: CDR1 SNHLY, CDR2 FYNNEI. The CDR3 extends over 13 amino acids. The DNA of the CDR3 is TGTGCCAGCAGTGATGGCAGGCAAGAGACCCAGTACTTC. Translation: CASSDGRQETQYF.

Remarks on this clonotype: A read error may produce the germline difference seen at one junction end. V and J are TRBV6-5 and TRBJ2-7, with TRBD2 matching over 9 bases. Germline CDR1 MNHEY, CDR2 SVGAGI. This CDR3 is built from 14 residues. CDR3 loop: CAISSSTSGYEQYF. The CDR3 DNA follows: TGTGCCATCAGTTCCTCGACTAGCGGCTACGAGCAGTACTTC.

The chain links TRBV2 to TRBJ1-3; the D is unclear. Trimming took 1 base from V and 5 from J, leaving 9 bases between them. Germline V gives CDR1 SNHLY, CDR2 FYNNEI. The CDR3 extends over 14 amino acids. CDR3 protein: CASSEGQARNTIYF. The CDR3 nucleotides are TGTGCCAGCAGTGAAGGGCAAGCGAGAAACACCATATATTTT. The variable domain in full, with the rest retrieved from reference TRBV2 and TRBJ1-3, is EPEVTQTPSHQVTQMGQEVILRCVPISNHLYFYWYRQILGQKVEFLVSFYNNEISEKSEIFDDQFSVERPDGSNFTLKIRSTKLEDSAMYFCASSEGQARNTIYFGEGSWLTVV.

This clonotype was seen only a few times. This chain links TRBV6-1 with TRBJ2-7; D gene ambiguous. CDR3 length equals 11 residues. CDR1 and CDR2 (germline): MNHNS, SASEGT. Deletions cut 6 bases from V and 8 bases from J, with 11 bases between. The DNA of the CDR3 is TGTGCCAGCAGGAGAGACGGACAGCAGTACTTC. Amino acid sequence: CASRRDGQQYF.

Comments on this clonotype: A read error may explain this, as a much larger clone is one base away. The genes are TRBV28 and TRBJ2-1; maybe TRBD2 (6 bases). In germline, CDR1 is MDHEN, CDR2 SYDVKM. The V end lost 6 bases, the J end lost 6 bases, and 18 bases lay between the germline ends. This CDR3 comprises 15 residues. CDR3 DNA sequence: TGTGCCAGCAGCTCGAGTTGGTGCGGGACCAATGAGCAGTTCTTC. The encoded protein is CASSSSWCGTNEQFF.

In its sample, this clonotype was seen a few times. The chain combines TRBV7-9 with TRBJ2-5; no clear D. CDR3 length: 13 residues. Trimming left V 5 bases short and J 2 bases short, with 9 bases between. CDR1 and CDR2 from the germline V gene are SEHNR and FQNEAQ (reference sequence). The CDR3 sequence is CASSTAPQETQYF. For the CDR3, the DNA is TGTGCCAGCAGCACCGCACCACAAGAGACCCAGTACTTC.

In DNA form, the CDR3 reads TGTGCCAGTAGTATCCTAGCGGAAAACAATGAGCAGTTCTTC. It encodes CASSILAENNEQFF. This chain connects TRBV19 to TRBJ2-1; 7 bases are a match to TRBD2. V shed 3 bases and J 5 bases; nucleotides not matched to a gene: 4. The CDR3 covers 14 residues. CDR1 LNHDA and CDR2 SQIVND come from the germline V gene (reference sequence).

V gene TRBV7-2 combines with J gene TRBJ1-5, with TRBD1 as a possible D gene (5 bases). Germline CDR1 SGHTA, CDR2 FQGNSA. This CDR3 is 15 amino acids long. V lost 5 bases, J lost 3 bases, and 14 bases lay in between. CDR3 sequence reads: CASSPSGPINQPQHF. The CDR3 DNA sequence: TGTGCCAGCAGCCCCTCGGGGCCGATCAATCAGCCCCAGCATTTT.

This clonotype was picked up many times. V gene TRBV6-5 combines with J gene TRBJ2-2; D is unclear. Between the trimmed V and J ends, which lost 0 bases and 5 bases, there was a span of 7 bases. This CDR3 comprises 14 residues. Germline V gene lookup returns CDR1 MNHEY and CDR2 SVGAGI. CDR3 protein: CASSYSGETGELFF. The CDR3 DNA is TGTGCCAGCAGTTACTCTGGCGAGACCGGGGAGCTGTTTTTT.

Points on this clonotype: This is likely a read error, given that the CDR3 carries no conserved phenylalanine or tryptophan at its end. The V and J genes are TRBV5-1 and TRBJ1-1; 7 bases align to TRBD1. Germline V gives CDR1 SGHRS, CDR2 YFSETQ. The CDR3 extends over 14 amino acids. Unmatched junction bases numbered 11, after V lost 4 bases and J lost 8 bases. The CDR3 sequence: CASSLRTGVAEAFL. The CDR3 region has the DNA TGCGCCAGCAGCCTTCGAACAGGGGTTGCCGAAGCTTTCCTT.